This note documents a single TCR beta chain sequence. Its specificity is unknown. The entry originates in a study of identical twins. Notes on the study in general: Where out-of-frame alpha sequences were twin-shared, they showed excess low generation probability.

This CDR3 region has 15 residues. Germline CDR1 reads MNHEY; CDR2 reads SVGAGI. Trimming took 3 bases from V and 2 from J, leaving 13 bases between them. cDNA carried unique molecular identifiers, and a universal primer site was added by template switching. Via MiXCR, TCRdb re-called the 5' RACE reads, giving one row per CDR3 protein. Of 200,000 or so distinct CDR3 sequences listed, more than 6.5% were seen once; the top ten hold about 1.8%. A further study also used this sample, focusing on yellow fever vaccine responses in identical twins.

This sequence was found in a woman aged 18-29 years in good health. Sequencing used memory (CD45RO+) T cells sorted from blood. The J gene is TRBJ2-5, the V gene TRBV6-5; D might be TRBD1 (5 bases). CDR3 DNA: TGTGCCAGCAGTTATAGGGGCGGAAGACAAGAGACCCAGTACTTC. This codes for CASSYRGGRQETQYF.